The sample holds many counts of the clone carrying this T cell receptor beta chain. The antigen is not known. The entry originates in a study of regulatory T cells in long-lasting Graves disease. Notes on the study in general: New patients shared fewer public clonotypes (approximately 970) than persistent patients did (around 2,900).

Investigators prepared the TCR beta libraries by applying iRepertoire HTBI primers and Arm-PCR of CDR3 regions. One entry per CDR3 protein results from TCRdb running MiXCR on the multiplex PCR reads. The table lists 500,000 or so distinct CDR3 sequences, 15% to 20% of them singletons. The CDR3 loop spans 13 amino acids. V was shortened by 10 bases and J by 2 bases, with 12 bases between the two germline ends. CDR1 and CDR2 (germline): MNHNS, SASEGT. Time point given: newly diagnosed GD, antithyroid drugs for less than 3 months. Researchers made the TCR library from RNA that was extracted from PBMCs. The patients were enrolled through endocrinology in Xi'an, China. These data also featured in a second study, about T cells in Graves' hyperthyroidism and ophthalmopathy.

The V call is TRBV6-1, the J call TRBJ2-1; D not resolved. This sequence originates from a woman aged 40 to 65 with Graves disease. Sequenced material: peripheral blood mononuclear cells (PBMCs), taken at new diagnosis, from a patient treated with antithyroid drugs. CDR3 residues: CATRTIAYNEQFF. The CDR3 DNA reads TGTGCCACCCGGACGATTGCCTACAATGAGCAGTTCTTC.